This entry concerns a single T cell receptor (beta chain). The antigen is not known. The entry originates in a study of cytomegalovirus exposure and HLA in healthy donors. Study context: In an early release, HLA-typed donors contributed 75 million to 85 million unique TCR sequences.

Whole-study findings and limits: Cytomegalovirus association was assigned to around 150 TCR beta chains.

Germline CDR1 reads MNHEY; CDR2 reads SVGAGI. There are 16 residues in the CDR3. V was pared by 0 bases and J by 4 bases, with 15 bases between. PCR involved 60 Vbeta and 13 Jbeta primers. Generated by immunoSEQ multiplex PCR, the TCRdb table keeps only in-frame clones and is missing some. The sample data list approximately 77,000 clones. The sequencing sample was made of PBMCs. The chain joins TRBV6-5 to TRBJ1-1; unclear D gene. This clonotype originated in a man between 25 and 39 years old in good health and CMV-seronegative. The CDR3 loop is CASSYSDWELGTEAFF. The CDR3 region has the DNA TGTGCCAGCAGTTACTCGGACTGGGAGTTGGGCACTGAAGCTTTCTTT.